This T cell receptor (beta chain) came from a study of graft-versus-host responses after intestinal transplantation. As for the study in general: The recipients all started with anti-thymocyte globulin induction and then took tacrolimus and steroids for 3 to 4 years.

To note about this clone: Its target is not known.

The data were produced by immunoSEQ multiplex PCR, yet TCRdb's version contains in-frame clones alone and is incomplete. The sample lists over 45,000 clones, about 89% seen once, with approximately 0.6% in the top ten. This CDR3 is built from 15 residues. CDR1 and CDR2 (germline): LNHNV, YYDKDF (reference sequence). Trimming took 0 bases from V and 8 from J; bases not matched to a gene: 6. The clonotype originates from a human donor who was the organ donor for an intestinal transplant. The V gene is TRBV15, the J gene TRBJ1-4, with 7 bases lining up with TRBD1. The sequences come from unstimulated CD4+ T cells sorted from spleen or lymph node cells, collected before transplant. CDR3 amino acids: CATSREPQGDEKLFF. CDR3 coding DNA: TGTGCCACCAGCAGAGAACCCCAGGGGGACGAAAAACTGTTTTTT.